Sequencing of this T cell receptor beta chain was carried out in a study of blood T cell repertoires in COVID-19. As for the study in general: The samples span acute and convalescent COVID-19 from the United States, Italy and Spain. T cells, B-cell-depleted T cells, or PBMCs supplied cDNA or gDNA.

Trimming removed 1 base from V and 11 bases from J, with 9 bases in between. Germline loops: CDR1 SGHAT, CDR2 FQNNGV. The CDR3 length is 11 residues. Clones were read by immunoSEQ multiplex PCR, and TCRdb kept only the in-frame ones, dropping some. There are approximately 350,000 clones in the sample; 87% occur only once, and just under 3% lies in the top ten. The sequence came from a woman in her 30s who had recovered from COVID-19. Sequenced material: PBMCs or T cells enriched from blood (not recorded which). This sequence joins TRBV11-2 and TRBJ2-7; D may be TRBD1 (6 bases). In nucleotides, the CDR3 is TGTGCCAGCAGCTTAGGGCAGGGGAAGTACTTC. It translates to CASSLGQGKYF.